This T cell receptor (beta chain) was retrieved from a study of shared clonotypes between healthy human individuals. Data came from immunoSEQ multiplex PCR; TCRdb stores just in-frame clones and leaves some out. The profile shows about 1 million clones, about 75% of them singletons. The CDR3 loop spans 14 amino acids. Germline V lookup: CDR1 SNHLY, CDR2 FYNNEI. Trimming stripped 4 bases from V and 5 bases from J, with 15 bases between. The sequence came from a man younger than 35 in good health. Specimen: memory CD4+ T cells sorted from blood. Specified subset: CD45RA-negative fraction. The chain is built from TRBV2 and TRBJ2-7, with D tentatively TRBD1 (5 bases). In nucleotides, the CDR3 is TGTGCCAGCAGTGTGAAGTCAGGGTCCCACGAGCAGTACTTC. It specifies CASSVKSGSHEQYF.